The sequence of this T cell receptor beta chain was determined in a study of T-cell reconstitution after alpha-beta-depleted transplantation in children. Findings and limits, study-wide: Alpha-beta T cells present about two months after transplant were reported to originate from several hundred expanded graft clones.

The J segment lost 6 bases and the V segment lost 4 bases, leaving 15 bases of the junction unmatched. Germline V gene data show CDR1 as SGHRS and CDR2 as YFSETQ. CDR3 size: 17 residues. Preparation of the TCRbeta library used unique molecular identifiers. TCRdb reanalysed the PCR reads using MiXCR and keeps one entry per CDR3 protein. The repertoire consists of a few hundred thousand distinct CDR3 sequences, with 25% to 30% occurring once and the leading ten covering approximately 39%. Remarks on this clonotype: The antigen is undetermined.

This sequence was found in a boy under two years old with Wiskott-Aldrich syndrome, due to receive a stem cell transplant. This specimen was PBMCs, taken before TCRalphabeta/CD19-depleted stem cell transplant. The V call is TRBV5-1, the J call TRBJ2-3, with 9 bases identical to TRBD2. The CDR3 here is CASSRRSLAGVFDTQYF. The CDR3 bases are TGCGCCAGCAGCCGACGGAGCTTAGCGGGAGTTTTTGATACGCAGTATTTT.